This passage covers 13 T cell receptor beta chains from one sample sequenced in a study of a mutant IDH1 vaccine in newly diagnosed glioma. Assay: immunoSEQ multiplex PCR; the TCRdb copy retains only in-frame clones and omits some. The table records 70,000 to 100,000 clones, about four fifths of them present only once. Time point noted: baseline, week 1 (first vaccination visit). Treatment indicated: pre-vaccination baseline after standard-of-care therapy. The sample here was PBMCs, taken from a glioma patient treated with radiotherapy, temozolomide or both. These TCRs come from a middle-aged man with glioma. Some clones in this sample may be carry-over from other donors' samples.

The V and J genes are TRBV7-3 and TRBJ1-1, with D tentatively TRBD1 (5 bases). The CDR3 has 13 amino acids. The germline V and J ends were trimmed by 5 bases and 10 bases, with 17 bases remaining between them. The germline V gene encodes CDR1 SGHTA and CDR2 FQGTGA. The CDR3 here is CASSPQTGRGAFF. In nucleotides, the CDR3 is TGTGCCAGCAGCCCCCAGACTGGGAGGGGAGCTTTCTTT.

V gene TRBV2 combines with J gene TRBJ2-3, with 7 positions matching TRBD2. Trimming at V came to 7 bases and at J to 6 bases, leaving 13 bases not matched to a gene. The germline CDR1 and CDR2 sequences are SNHLY and FYNNEI. This CDR3 has 15 amino acids. In DNA, the CDR3 is TGTGCCAGCACCAGGACTAGTGGGGGTCTTGATACGCAGTATTTT. Protein product: CASTRTSGGLDTQYF.

The chain joins TRBV5-6 to TRBJ2-3; tentative D call: TRBD2 (5 bases). The CDR3 runs to 14 residues. Germline V gene lookup returns CDR1 SGHDT and CDR2 YYEEEE. V was shortened by 4 bases and J by 0 bases, with 9 bases between the two germline ends. CDR3 sequence reads: CASSRGLSTDTQYF. The CDR3 DNA follows: TGTGCCAGCAGCAGAGGACTCAGCACAGATACGCAGTATTTT.

The sample holds one count of this clone. The rearrangement links TRBV11-2 to TRBJ1-1, with D hard to call. V was clipped by 2 bases and J by 3 bases, with 4 bases between them. The CDR3 contains 12 residues. The germline CDR1 and CDR2 sequences are SGHAT and FQNNGV. The CDR3, as DNA: TGTGCCAGCAGCTTATTGGACACTGAAGCTTTCTTT. This codes for CASSLLDTEAFF.

The chain uses TRBV29-1 and TRBJ2-7, with a possible D match to TRBD1 (6 bases). The V gene's germline CDR1 is SQVTM and CDR2 ANQGSEA. This CDR3 is built from 15 residues. Deletions cut 0 bases from V and 0 bases from J, with 12 bases between. DNA of the CDR3: TGCAGCGTTGAAGATCTACAGGGAAGCTCCTACGAGCAGTACTTC. It translates to CSVEDLQGSSYEQYF.

The chain carries TRBV7-2 and TRBJ2-1; D is uncertain. Per the germline V gene, CDR1 is SGHTA and CDR2 is FQGNSA. There are 14 residues in the CDR3. With 5 bases removed from V and 11 bases from J, the gap between germline ends came to 19 bases. CDR3 in amino acids: CASSPLSGVGKQFF. CDR3 DNA sequence: TGTGCCAGCAGCCCCCTAAGTGGGGTGGGCAAGCAGTTCTTC.

The rearrangement joins TRBV6-6 to TRBJ1-5; TRBD1 matches at 8 bases. The CDR3 contains 16 residues. J was trimmed by 2 bases and V by 2 bases; bases with no gene match: 5. Germline V gene data show CDR1 as MNHNY and CDR2 as SVGAGI (reference sequence). The CDR3 spells CASSYPPDRGNQPQHF. The CDR3 DNA sequence: TGTGCCAGCAGTTACCCCCCGGACAGGGGCAATCAGCCCCAGCATTTT.

This sequence joins TRBV4-2 and TRBJ1-1, with 11 bases lining up with TRBD1. Germline-derived CDR1 and CDR2 are LGHNA and YNFKEQ. The CDR3 contains 18 residues. Trimming took 0 bases from V and 4 from J; bases not matched to a gene: 10. The CDR3 DNA is TGTGCCAGCAGCCAAGATCTGGGACAGGGGGTGCTGAGCACTGAAGCTTTCTTT. Amino acid sequence: CASSQDLGQGVLSTEAFF.

The rearrangement links TRBV6-5 to TRBJ1-3; D is unclear. V gave up 2 bases and J gave up 0 bases, with 8 bases separating them. The CDR3 is made up of 15 amino acids. Germline V gene lookup returns CDR1 MNHEY and CDR2 SVGAGI. The CDR3 sequence is CASSYERFSGNTIYF. CDR3 DNA: TGTGCCAGCAGTTACGAGCGCTTCTCTGGAAACACCATATATTTT.

The chain carries TRBV6-5 and TRBJ2-1; 9 bases fit TRBD2. Trimming took 6 bases from V and 8 from J; bases not matched to a gene: 8. The CDR3 has 14 residues. Germline V lookup: CDR1 MNHEY, CDR2 SVGAGI. The CDR3 here is CASSLSGTSYEQFF. DNA of the CDR3: TGTGCCAGCAGCCTATCCGGGACTAGCTATGAGCAGTTCTTC.

The V gene is TRBV2, the J gene TRBJ2-2; perhaps TRBD1 as D (6 bases). Between the trimmed V and J ends, which lost 1 base and 2 bases, there was a span of 17 bases. Germline values: CDR1 SNHLY, CDR2 FYNNEI. The CDR3 is 18 residues long. The CDR3 region has the DNA TGTGCCAGCAGTGAAGAGAGTTGGCGGACAGACAACACCGGGGAGCTGTTTTTT. This gives the protein CASSEESWRTDNTGELFF.

This clone came up a few times. This same CDR3 is encoded by further DNA sequences in the sample. The chain combines TRBV5-1 with TRBJ1-4; 8 positions match TRBD1. Germline CDR1 SGHRS, CDR2 YFSETQ. V lost 5 bases, J lost 3 bases, and 6 bases stayed unmatched. CDR3 length: 15 amino acids. The DNA for the CDR3 is TGCGCCAGCAGTGATCAGGGGGCTGCTAATGAAAAACTGTTTTTT. The encoded protein is CASSDQGAANEKLFF.

The table lists this clone with many counts. The rearrangement uses TRBV9 and TRBJ1-5, with D perhaps TRBD1 (5 bases). Trimming cost V 0 bases and J 4 bases, with 11 bases left between them. The CDR3 is made up of 15 amino acids. Per germline, CDR1 SGDLS and CDR2 YYNGEE. CDR3 coding DNA: TGTGCCAGCAGCGTAGAGGCAGGGCCTAATCAGCCCCAGCATTTT. This gives the protein CASSVEAGPNQPQHF.